This TCR beta chain was documented in a study of CD8 T cells in Susac syndrome. Looked up from germline, CDR1 is SQVTM and CDR2 is ANQGSEA. With 0 bases removed from V and 4 bases from J, the gap between germline ends came to 9 bases. The CDR3 runs to 13 residues. In regard to this clonotype: Its antigen is not known.

Sequencing of TCR beta drew on CD8+ and CD4+ T cells from blood. The multiple sclerosis controls comprised treatment-naive patients whose relapsing-remitting disease was stable or active. An amount of RNA that ranged from about 0.45 to 1 ug was reverse transcribed with random hexamers. TCRdb re-called the immunoSEQ multiplex PCR reads through MiXCR, storing one row per CDR3 protein. The sample holds about 300,000 distinct CDR3 sequences, approximately 85% seen once. Study-level points and caveats: A relatively small number of individuals underwent TCR sequencing and HLA analysis.

The receptor was derived from a human donor with multiple sclerosis. Sequencing was performed on CD8+ T cells from PBMCs. The J gene is TRBJ1-1, the V gene TRBV29-1; possible D gene TRBD1, 6 bases. CDR3 loop: CSVEDGGLTEAFF. CDR3 bases: TGCAGCGTTGAAGATGGGGGGCTCACTGAAGCTTTCTTT. Complete variable domain (other parts from reference TRBV29-1 and TRBJ1-1): SAVISQKPSRDICQRGTSLTIQCQVDSQVTMMFWYRQQPGQSLTLIATANQGSEATYESGFVIDKFPISRPNLTFSTLTVSNMSPEDSSIYLCSVEDGGLTEAFFGQGTRLTVV.